The source of this T cell receptor beta chain is a study of blood T cell repertoires in COVID-19. In the study overall: Donors in the United States, Italy and Spain gave samples during acute or convalescent COVID-19.

Clones were sequenced by immunoSEQ multiplex PCR, and TCRdb holds only the in-frame ones, with some missing. The sample yields a few hundred thousand clones, approximately 85% seen once. Germline CDR1 and CDR2: SNHLY and FYNNEI. The V end lost 2 bases, the J end lost 4 bases, and 15 bases lay between the germline ends. The CDR3 extends over 16 amino acids. The chain combines TRBV2 with TRBJ1-3; D unclear. Sequencing was done on a sample of PBMCs or T cells enriched from blood (not recorded which). The clonotype originates from a young man who had recovered from COVID-19. The chain's CDR3 is CASSELPALSGNTIYF. In nucleotides, the CDR3 is TGTGCCAGCAGTGAATTGCCCGCGCTATCCGGAAACACCATATATTTT. The variable domain in full, with the rest retrieved from reference TRBV2 and TRBJ1-3, is EPEVTQTPSHQVTQMGQEVILRCVPISNHLYFYWYRQILGQKVEFLVSFYNNEISEKSEIFDDQFSVERPDGSNFTLKIRSTKLEDSAMYFCASSELPALSGNTIYFGEGSWLTVV.